This T cell receptor beta chain is from a study of early T cells in non-severe SARS-CoV-2 infection. Study in general: The sequenced material was bulk RNA from unsorted whole blood, and its chains were unpaired. General observations from the study: VDJdb matching favored anti-spike CD8 responses, missing private and CD4 specificities.

Individual cDNA molecules each received unique molecular identifiers attached to them. From the 5' RACE reads, TCRdb called clonotypes with MiXCR, one entry per CDR3 protein. This table holds about 110,000 distinct CDR3 sequences, about 12% found once. Per germline, CDR1 LGHNA and CDR2 YNFKEQ. The CDR3 contains 16 residues. V was cut by 6 bases and J by 2 bases, with 18 bases left in between. Details on this clonotype: No antigen is known for it.

The V and J genes are TRBV4-2 and TRBJ2-3; D may be TRBD2 (6 bases). The sequencing used whole blood, collected at baseline. The origin of this receptor is an adult who was a healthcare worker with PCR-confirmed SARS-CoV-2 infection or an uninfected control (not recorded which). The CDR3 is CASSGRTAGNTDTQYF. The CDR3 DNA sequence: TGTGCCAGCAGTGGACGGACTGCGGGGAACACAGATACGCAGTATTTT.